This TCR beta chain comes out of a study of blood T cell repertoires in COVID-19. Across the whole study: Sources were T cells, B-cell-depleted T cells, or PBMCs; the material itself was cDNA or gDNA.

This clone was observed a few times. In the study's own analysis: From reference gene primer amplification, estimates of nucleated cell counts were derived. TCRdb's copy holds only in-frame clones and misses some; the assay was immunoSEQ multiplex PCR. The V and J calls and the clone size are those of that table, but D and trimming were determined from the DNA. The sample carries more than 70,000 clones, roughly four fifths recorded once. The sequenced sample consisted of peripheral blood. The sequence was collected from a human donor in a cohort sampled during active COVID-19.

CDR3 DNA: TGTGCCACCAGTGGGCCCACCGCACAGGGAAAGAGGGATGGCTACACCTTC. This sequence encodes CATSGPTAQGKRDGYTF. This sequence joins TRBV24-1 and TRBJ1-2, with D perhaps matching TRBD1 (6 bases). Trimming pared 5 bases from V and 6 bases from J, leaving 24 bases between. The CDR3 length is 17 residues. Germline V gene data show CDR1 as KGHDR and CDR2 as SFDVKD.